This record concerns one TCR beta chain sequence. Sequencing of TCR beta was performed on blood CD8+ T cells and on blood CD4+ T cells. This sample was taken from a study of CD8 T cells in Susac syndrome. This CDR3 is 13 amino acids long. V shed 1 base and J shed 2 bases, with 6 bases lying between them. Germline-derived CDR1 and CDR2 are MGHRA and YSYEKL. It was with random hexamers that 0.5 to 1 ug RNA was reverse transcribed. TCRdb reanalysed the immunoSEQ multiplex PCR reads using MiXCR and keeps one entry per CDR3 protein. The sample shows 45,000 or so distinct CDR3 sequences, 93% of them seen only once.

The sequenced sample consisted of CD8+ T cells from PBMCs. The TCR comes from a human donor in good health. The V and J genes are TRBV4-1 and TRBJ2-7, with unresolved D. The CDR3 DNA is TGCGCCAGCAGCCAAGGGCTAGCCTACGAGCAGTACTTC. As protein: CASSQGLAYEQYF.